Below are 27 T cell receptor beta chains sequenced from a single sample in a study of vaccination effects on CD4 cells after COVID-19. These receptors' antigens are unknown. ViraFEST expansion of antigen-specific CD4+ T cells with viral peptide pools preceded sequencing. Around day 10 of culture, CD4+ T cells were separated out. PCR-confirmed SARS-CoV-2 infection occurred in the person between March and December 2020. The protocol was immunoSEQ multiplex PCR, while the TCRdb copy is restricted to in-frame clones and leaves out a portion. The repertoire includes 15,000 to 20,000 clones, about 70% of them detected once, and approximately 15% sits in the top ten. Material: CD4+ T cells from PBMCs cultured with SARS-CoV-2 spike peptides, obtained before COVID-19 vaccination. The receptors were gathered from a human donor who had a prior SARS-CoV-2 infection.

V usage is TRBV5-4 and J usage is TRBJ2-3, with 9 bases lining up with TRBD2. Germline assignment: CDR1 SGHNT and CDR2 YYREEE (reference sequence). The CDR3 loop spans 14 amino acids. After removal of 4 bases from V and 4 bases from J, the junction contained 4 bases not matched to a gene. For the CDR3, the DNA is TGTGCCAGCAGCCGATGGACTAGCGCAGATACGCAGTATTTT. It is translated as CASSRWTSADTQYF.

The chain recombines TRBV7-2 with TRBJ2-1; D is undetermined. Trimming removed 2 bases at V and 6 bases at J, with 11 bases between. The CDR3 sequence is 14 residues long. Germline V lookup: CDR1 SGHTA, CDR2 FQGNSA. The CDR3 region is CASSLNWFGNEQFF. CDR3 sequence (DNA): TGTGCCAGCAGCTTAAACTGGTTTGGCAATGAGCAGTTCTTC.

The chain employs TRBV5-8 and TRBJ1-2, with D unresolved. Germline CDR1 reads SGHTS; CDR2 reads YDEGEE. The V end was cut by 1 base, the J end by 2 bases, with 6 bases between. The CDR3 sequence is 13 residues long. The CDR3 reads CASSLMSNYGYTF. CDR3 sequence (DNA): TGTGCCAGCAGCTTGATGTCAAACTATGGCTACACCTTC. The variable domain in full, with the rest retrieved from reference TRBV5-8 and TRBJ1-2, is EAGVTQSPTHLIKTRGQQATLRCSPISGHTSVYWYQQALGLGLQFLLWYDEGEERNRGNFPPRFSGRQFPNYSSELNVNALELEDSALYLCASSLMSNYGYTFGSGTRLTVV.

The sample holds a few counts of this clone. The V gene is TRBV30, the J gene TRBJ1-1; 7 bases align to TRBD1. Germline CDR1 GTSNPN, CDR2 SVGIG (reference sequence). The CDR3 sequence is 13 residues long. The V gene end was trimmed by 5 bases and the J gene end by 3 bases; junction bases not matched to a gene: 6. The CDR3 protein is CAWCLDRYTEAFF. DNA of the CDR3: TGTGCCTGGTGTTTGGACAGGTACACTGAAGCTTTCTTT.

This clone was seen just once. This chain joins TRBV6-5 and TRBJ2-3, with D perhaps matching TRBD2 (7 bases). CDR3 length equals 16 residues. Trimming removed 0 bases at V and 4 bases at J, with 14 bases between. Germline-derived CDR1 and CDR2 are MNHEY and SVGAGI. The CDR3 reads CASSYSQGGSPDTQYF. Here the CDR3 DNA reads TGTGCCAGCAGTTACTCACAGGGAGGGAGCCCAGATACGCAGTATTTT.

The gene calls are TRBV1 and TRBJ1-1; no DNA check was done on the table's D call, TRBD1. TRBV1 is termed a pseudogene. This CDR3 spans 12 amino acids. CDR3 sequence: CTSSGQADEAFF. CDR3 nucleotide sequence: TGCACCAGCAGCGGACAGGCCGATGAAGCTTTCTTT.

This clone was detected a few times. This chain joins TRBV10-3 and TRBJ2-5, with TRBD1 identical over 7 bases. The V segment lost 6 bases and the J segment 4 bases; nucleotides outside the gene matches: 8. Per germline, CDR1 ENHRY and CDR2 SYGVKD. The CDR3 sequence is 14 residues long. CDR3 sequence reads: CAISLDRARETQYF. CDR3 coding DNA: TGTGCCATCAGCCTAGACAGGGCTCGAGAGACCCAGTACTTC.

This chain uses TRBV29-1 with TRBJ1-2; perhaps TRBD1 as D (5 bases). In germline, CDR1 is SQVTM, CDR2 ANQGSEA. V shed 4 bases and J shed 4 bases, with 13 bases lying between them. The CDR3 runs to 13 residues. The CDR3 DNA sequence: TGCAGCGTTGGAGCAGGGAATAGCTATGGCTACACCTTC. Translating it yields CSVGAGNSYGYTF.

The J gene is TRBJ1-4, the V gene TRBV19, with TRBD1 matching over 8 bases. The CDR3 covers 18 residues. Germline trimming cut 0 bases from V and 10 bases from J; bases unmatched to any gene: 16. The germline V gene encodes CDR1 LNHDA and CDR2 SQIVND (reference sequence). CDR3 residues: CASSIEPNWTGRSRKLFF. The CDR3 DNA reads as TGTGCCAGTAGTATAGAACCCAACTGGACAGGGCGCAGCAGAAAACTGTTTTTT.

The genes are TRBV25-1 and TRBJ2-2; D unclear. The CDR3 length is 16 residues. Germline CDR1 is MGHDK and CDR2 is SYGVNS. V lost 4 bases, J lost 0 bases, and 12 bases lay in between. The chain's CDR3 is CASSVPSPTNTGELFF. The CDR3 DNA follows: TGTGCCAGCAGTGTTCCCAGTCCCACGAACACCGGGGAGCTGTTTTTT.

V gene TRBV12-3 or TRBV12-4 combines with J gene TRBJ2-2; D remains ambiguous. Trimming stripped 7 bases from V and 4 bases from J, with 10 bases between. This CDR3 is 13 amino acids long. CDR3 region: CASNAYSTGELFF. CDR3 DNA sequence: TGTGCCAGCAATGCGTATTCCACCGGGGAGCTGTTTTTT.

The chain combines TRBV11-2 with TRBJ2-3; a weak D match, TRBD1 (6 bases). The CDR3 sequence is 14 residues long. Trimming took 5 bases from V and 2 from J, leaving 11 bases between them. Per the germline V gene, CDR1 is SGHAT and CDR2 is FQNNGV. CDR3 protein: CASSIGQSTDTQYF. CDR3 in DNA: TGTGCCAGCAGCATAGGACAGTCCACAGATACGCAGTATTTT.

The chain carries TRBV2 and TRBJ2-5; tentative D call: TRBD2 (5 bases). V was pared by 6 bases and J by 2 bases, with 13 bases between. This CDR3 is built from 14 residues. Germline CDR1 and CDR2: SNHLY and FYNNEI. For the CDR3, the DNA is TGTGCCAGCAGCCCCCTTTGGAGGCAAGAGACCCAGTACTTC. Residues: CASSPLWRQETQYF.

The rearrangement joins TRBV5-1 to TRBJ1-1; D is possibly TRBD1 (5 bases). The CDR3 length is 14 residues. Deletions cut 2 bases from V and 4 bases from J, with 12 bases between. CDR1 is SGHRS, CDR2 YFSETQ, per germline. The CDR3 protein is CASSFEAGTTEAFF. As DNA, the CDR3 is TGCGCCAGCAGCTTTGAAGCTGGGACCACTGAAGCTTTCTTT. Full variable domain (rest looked up from reference TRBV5-1 and TRBJ1-1): KAGVTQTPRYLIKTRGQQVTLSCSPISGHRSVSWYQQTPGQGLQFLFEYFSETQRNKGNFPGRFSGRQFSNSRSEMNVSTLELGDSALYLCASSFEAGTTEAFFGQGTRLTVV.

The J gene is TRBJ2-4, the V gene TRBV19; D uncertain. Germline V gives CDR1 LNHDA, CDR2 SQIVND (reference sequence). This CDR3 region has 14 residues. The germline V and J ends were trimmed by 5 bases and 1 base, with 9 bases remaining between them. CDR3 protein: CASSPQVAKNIQYF. In nucleotides, the CDR3 is TGTGCCAGTAGTCCCCAGGTCGCCAAAAACATTCAGTACTTC.

The chain is built from TRBV5-4 and TRBJ1-1; no firm D call. Germline-derived CDR1 and CDR2 are SGHNT and YYREEE (reference sequence). V was clipped by 6 bases and J by 1 base, with 4 bases between them. The CDR3 loop spans 11 amino acids. Written as DNA, the CDR3 is TGTGCCAGCATATGGAACACTGAAGCTTTCTTT. It is translated as CASIWNTEAFF. The whole variable domain, remainder taken from reference TRBV5-4 and TRBJ1-1, is ETGVTQSPTHLIKTRGQQVTLRCSSQSGHNTVSWYQQALGQGPQFIFQYYREEENGRGNFPPRFSGLQFPNYSSELNVNALELDDSALYLCASIWNTEAFFGQGTRLTVV.

A word on this clone: Other DNA sequences from this sample encode an identical CDR3 as well. The chain is built from TRBV18 and TRBJ2-1; 14 nucleotides line up with TRBD2. The V and J ends lost 3 bases and 5 bases, in that order; junction bases with no gene match: 0. The CDR3 loop spans 15 amino acids. Germline CDR1 is KGHSH and CDR2 is LQKENI. Here the CDR3 DNA reads TGTGCCAGCTCACCGGGACTAGCGGGAGACAATGAGCAGTTCTTC. It translates to CASSPGLAGDNEQFF.

The rearrangement uses TRBV7-9 and TRBJ2-5, with a possible D match to TRBD2 (6 bases). Germline assignment: CDR1 SEHNR and CDR2 FQNEAQ (reference sequence). This CDR3 has 15 residues. Between the trimmed V and J ends, which lost 5 bases and 5 bases, there was a span of 18 bases. For the CDR3, the DNA is TGTGCCAGCAGCCTCCGACCCTCCGCGGGGGAGACCCAGTACTTC. It specifies CASSLRPSAGETQYF. The full variable domain, in which reference TRBV7-9 and TRBJ2-5 provide the parts outside the CDR3, is DTGVSQNPRHKITKRGQNVTFRCDPISEHNRLYWYRQTLGQGPEFLTYFQNEAQLEKSRLLSDRFSAERPKGSFSTLEIQRTEQGDSAMYLCASSLRPSAGETQYFGPGTRLLVL.

The CDR3, as DNA: TGTGCCAGCAGTTACTCGTTCGGTGGGAGAAAAGAGACCCAGTACTTC. Its protein product is CASSYSFGGRKETQYF. The chain recombines TRBV6-5 with TRBJ2-5, with D perhaps TRBD2 (5 bases). The CDR3 has 16 residues. Germline V CDR1 and CDR2: MNHEY, SVGAGI. V lost 0 bases and J 3 bases, leaving 14 bases between the germline ends.

This clone has only one observation. The gene calls are TRBV28 and TRBJ2-5; D possibly corresponds to TRBD2 (5 bases). Trimming pared 11 bases from V and 5 bases from J, leaving 18 bases between. The CDR3 spans 13 residues. From germline, CDR1 is MDHEN and CDR2 SYDVKM. Here the CDR3 DNA reads TGTGCCGGAACAAGCGATGGGGAGGAGACCCAGTACTTC. Residues: CAGTSDGEETQYF. The entire variable domain, with the rest obtained from reference TRBV28 and TRBJ2-5, is as follows: DVKVTQSSRYLVKRTGEKVFLECVQDMDHENMFWYRQDPGLGLRLIYFSYDVKMKEKGDIPEGYSVSREKKERFSLILESASTNQTSMYLCAGTSDGEETQYFGPGTRLLVL.

The chain uses TRBV6-5 and TRBJ1-1; unclear D gene. Germline V CDR1 and CDR2: MNHEY, SVGAGI. The CDR3 covers 15 residues. The germline V and J ends were trimmed by 6 bases and 0 bases, with 14 bases remaining between them. CDR3 sequence: CASRPLSSLNTEAFF. The CDR3 bases are TGTGCCAGCAGACCCCTAAGCAGTCTGAACACTGAAGCTTTCTTT.

V is TRBV4-1 and J is TRBJ1-3, with D unclear. The CDR3 runs 15 residues. The V and J ends lost 4 bases and 0 bases respectively, with 10 bases between them. From germline, CDR1 is MGHRA and CDR2 YSYEKL. The CDR3 loop reads CASSPKDLSGNTIYF. Written as DNA, the CDR3 is TGCGCCAGCAGCCCCAAGGACCTCTCTGGAAACACCATATATTTT.

This clone appeared once. The J gene is TRBJ2-1, the V gene TRBV11-2; either TRBD1 or TRBD2 may fit D (5 bases each). V dropped 2 bases and J dropped 16 bases, with 15 bases sitting between them. CDR3 size: 12 residues. From germline, CDR1 is SGHAT and CDR2 FQNNGV. CDR3 residues: CASSLYDGTGFF. The DNA of the CDR3 is TGTGCCAGCAGCTTATACGACGGGACCGGCTTCTTC.

In its sample, this clone was seen a few times. The chain couples TRBV30 to TRBJ1-2, with 7 nucleotides matching TRBD1. The germline CDR1 and CDR2 sequences are GTSNPN and SVGIG (reference sequence). With 3 bases clipped from V and 4 bases from J, the junction kept 8 bases outside the gene matches. This CDR3 region has 14 residues. CDR3 region: CAWRRGLGGYGYTF. CDR3 in DNA: TGTGCCTGGAGAAGGGGGCTCGGGGGCTATGGCTACACCTTC.

This clone was observed a few times. The gene calls are TRBV5-1 and TRBJ2-3, with D hard to call. Germline V gives CDR1 SGHRS, CDR2 YFSETQ. The CDR3 contains 14 residues. Trimming cost V 6 bases and J 3 bases, with 14 bases left between them. The CDR3 coding sequence is TGCGCCAGCAATGGGTGGGTCGGTACAGATACGCAGTATTTT. Its protein is CASNGWVGTDTQYF.

The chain combines TRBV5-4 with TRBJ2-5; D may be TRBD2 (5 bases). Germline assignment: CDR1 SGHNT and CDR2 YYREEE (reference sequence). Trimming stripped 1 base from V and 3 bases from J, with 13 bases between. CDR3 length: 15 residues. The CDR3 here is CASSLYKFGEETQYF. In DNA form, the CDR3 reads TGTGCCAGCAGCTTGTATAAGTTCGGGGAAGAGACCCAGTACTTC.

The rearrangement links TRBV5-8 to TRBJ1-1, with a possible D match to TRBD1 (6 bases). Trimming removed 1 base at V and 5 bases at J, with 15 bases between. The germline V gene has CDR1 SGHTS and CDR2 YDEGEE. The CDR3 spans 15 residues. CDR3 loop: CASSLFSGAGTEAFF. The CDR3 DNA reads TGTGCCAGCAGCTTGTTCTCAGGGGCCGGGACTGAAGCTTTCTTT.